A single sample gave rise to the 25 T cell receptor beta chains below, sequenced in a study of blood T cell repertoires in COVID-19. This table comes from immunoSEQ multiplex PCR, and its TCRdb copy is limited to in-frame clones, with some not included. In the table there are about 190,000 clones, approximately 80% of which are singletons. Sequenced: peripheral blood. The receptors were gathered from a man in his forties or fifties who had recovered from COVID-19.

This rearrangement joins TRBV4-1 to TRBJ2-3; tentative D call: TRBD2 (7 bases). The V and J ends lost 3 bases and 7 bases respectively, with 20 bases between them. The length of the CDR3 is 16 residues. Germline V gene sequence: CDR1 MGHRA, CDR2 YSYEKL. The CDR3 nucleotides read TGCGCCAGCAGCCAGGGCTGGGGGAGGGGGGGACATACGCAGTATTTT. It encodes CASSQGWGRGGHTQYF.

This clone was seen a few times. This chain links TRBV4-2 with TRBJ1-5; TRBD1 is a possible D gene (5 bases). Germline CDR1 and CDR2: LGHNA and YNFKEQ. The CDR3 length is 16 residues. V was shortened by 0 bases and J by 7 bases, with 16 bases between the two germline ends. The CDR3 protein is CASSQDVGGLRQPQHF. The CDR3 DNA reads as TGTGCCAGCAGCCAAGATGTGGGGGGGTTGAGGCAGCCCCAGCATTTT.

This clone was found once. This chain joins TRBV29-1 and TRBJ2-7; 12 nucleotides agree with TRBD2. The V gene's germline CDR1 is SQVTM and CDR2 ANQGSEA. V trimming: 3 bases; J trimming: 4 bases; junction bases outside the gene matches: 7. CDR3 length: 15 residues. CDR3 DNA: TGCAGCGTTGAGTGGCTAGCGGGAGGGCGTTACGAGCAGTACTTC. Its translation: CSVEWLAGGRYEQYF.

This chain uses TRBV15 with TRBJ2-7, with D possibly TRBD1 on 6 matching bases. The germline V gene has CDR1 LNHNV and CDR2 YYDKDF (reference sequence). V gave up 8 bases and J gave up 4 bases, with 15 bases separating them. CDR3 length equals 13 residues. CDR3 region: CATGQGRSYEQYF. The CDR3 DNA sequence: TGTGCCACCGGGCAGGGGAGATCGTACGAGCAGTACTTC.

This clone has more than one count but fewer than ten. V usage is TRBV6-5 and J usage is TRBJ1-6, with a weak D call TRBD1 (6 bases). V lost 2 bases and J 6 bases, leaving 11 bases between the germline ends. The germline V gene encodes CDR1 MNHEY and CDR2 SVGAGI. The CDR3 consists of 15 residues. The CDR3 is CASSYQQGFNSPLHF. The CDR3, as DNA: TGTGCCAGCAGTTACCAACAGGGTTTTAATTCACCCCTCCACTTT.

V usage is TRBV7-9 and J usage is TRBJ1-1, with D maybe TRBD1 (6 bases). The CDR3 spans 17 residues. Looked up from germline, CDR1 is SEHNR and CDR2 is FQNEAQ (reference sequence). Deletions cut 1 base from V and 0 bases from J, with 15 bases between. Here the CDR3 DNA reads TGTGCCAGCAGCTTAGAACACGGGGGGCGAATGAACACTGAAGCTTTCTTT. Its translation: CASSLEHGGRMNTEAFF.

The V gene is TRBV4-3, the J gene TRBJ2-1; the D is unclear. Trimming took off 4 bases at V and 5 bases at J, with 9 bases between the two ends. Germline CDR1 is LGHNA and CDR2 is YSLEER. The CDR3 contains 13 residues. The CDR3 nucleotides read TGCGCCAGCAGCCTCCAGTCCGACAATGAGCAGTTCTTC. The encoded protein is CASSLQSDNEQFF.

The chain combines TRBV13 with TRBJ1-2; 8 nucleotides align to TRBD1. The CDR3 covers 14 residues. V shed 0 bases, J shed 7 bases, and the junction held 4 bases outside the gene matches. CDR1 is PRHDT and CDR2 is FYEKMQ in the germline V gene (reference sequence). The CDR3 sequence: CASSLGGRGLGYTF. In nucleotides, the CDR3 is TGTGCCAGCAGCTTAGGGGGCAGGGGGCTTGGCTACACCTTC.

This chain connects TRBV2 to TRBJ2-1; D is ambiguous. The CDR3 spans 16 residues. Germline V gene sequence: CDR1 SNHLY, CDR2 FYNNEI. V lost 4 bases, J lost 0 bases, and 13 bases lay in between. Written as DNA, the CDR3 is TGTGCCAGCAGTGGTCTCCCCGCCAGCTCCTACAATGAGCAGTTCTTC. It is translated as CASSGLPASSYNEQFF.

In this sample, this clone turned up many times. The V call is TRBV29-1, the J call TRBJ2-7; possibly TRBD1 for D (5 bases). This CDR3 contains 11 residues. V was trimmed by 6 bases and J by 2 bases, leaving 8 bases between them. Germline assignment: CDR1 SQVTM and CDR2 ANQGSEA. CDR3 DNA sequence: TGCAGCGTCCAGACAGCCTACGAGCAGTACTTC. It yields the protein CSVQTAYEQYF.

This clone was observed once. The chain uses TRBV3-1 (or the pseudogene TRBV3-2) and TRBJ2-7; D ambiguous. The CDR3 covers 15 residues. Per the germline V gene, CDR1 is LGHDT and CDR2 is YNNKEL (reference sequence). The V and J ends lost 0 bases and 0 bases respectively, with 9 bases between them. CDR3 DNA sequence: TGTGCCAGCAGCCAAGATCAACTTAGCTCCTACGAGCAGTACTTC. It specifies CASSQDQLSSYEQYF.

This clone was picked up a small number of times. The CDR3 nucleotides are TGTGCCAGCGATTGGGGAGGGGGCTATGGCTACACCTTC. Translation: CASDWGGGYGYTF. The rearrangement joins TRBV7-9 to TRBJ1-2, with a tentative D call TRBD1 (6 bases). Germline values: CDR1 SEHNR, CDR2 FQNEAQ (reference sequence). V lost 8 bases and J lost 4, with 14 bases in between. CDR3 length: 13 amino acids.

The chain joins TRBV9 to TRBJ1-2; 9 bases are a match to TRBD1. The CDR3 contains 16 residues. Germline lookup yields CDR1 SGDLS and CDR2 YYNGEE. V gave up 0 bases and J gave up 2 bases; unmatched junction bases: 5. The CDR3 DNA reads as TGTGCCAGCAGCGTAGGGGACAGGGCTCTAAACTATGGCTACACCTTC. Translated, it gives CASSVGDRALNYGYTF.

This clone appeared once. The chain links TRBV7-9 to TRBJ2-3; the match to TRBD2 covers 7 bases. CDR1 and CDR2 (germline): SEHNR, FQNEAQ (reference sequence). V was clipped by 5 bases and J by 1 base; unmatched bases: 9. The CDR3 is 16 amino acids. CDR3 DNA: TGTGCCAGCAGCAAATGGAGCGGGGAGGGCACAGATACGCAGTATTTT. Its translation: CASSKWSGEGTDTQYF.

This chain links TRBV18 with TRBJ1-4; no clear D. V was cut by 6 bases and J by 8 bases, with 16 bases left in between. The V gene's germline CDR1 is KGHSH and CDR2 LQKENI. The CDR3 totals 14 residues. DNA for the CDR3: TGTGCCAGCTCCGGAGGGTGGCAGGAGGAAAAACTGTTTTTT. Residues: CASSGGWQEEKLFF. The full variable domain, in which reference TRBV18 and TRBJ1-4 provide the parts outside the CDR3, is NAGVMQNPRHLVRRRGQEARLRCSPMKGHSHVYWYRQLPEEGLKFMVYLQKENIIDESGMPKERFSAEFPKEGPSILRIQQVVRGDSAAYFCASSGGWQEEKLFFGSGTQLSVL.

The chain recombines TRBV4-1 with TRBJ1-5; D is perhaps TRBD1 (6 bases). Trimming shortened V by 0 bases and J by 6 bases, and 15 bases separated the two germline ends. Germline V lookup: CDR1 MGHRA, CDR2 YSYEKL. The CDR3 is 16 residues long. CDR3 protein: CASSQEGRGAVQPQHF. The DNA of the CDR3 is TGCGCCAGCAGCCAAGAAGGACGGGGGGCGGTTCAGCCCCAGCATTTT.

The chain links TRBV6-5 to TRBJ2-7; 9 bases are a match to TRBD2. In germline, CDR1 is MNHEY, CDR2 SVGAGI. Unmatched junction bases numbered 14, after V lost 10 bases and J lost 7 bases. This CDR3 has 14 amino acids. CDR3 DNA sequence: TGTGCCACTACGGGATCGGGACTAGCCGAAGAGCAGTACTTC. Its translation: CATTGSGLAEEQYF.

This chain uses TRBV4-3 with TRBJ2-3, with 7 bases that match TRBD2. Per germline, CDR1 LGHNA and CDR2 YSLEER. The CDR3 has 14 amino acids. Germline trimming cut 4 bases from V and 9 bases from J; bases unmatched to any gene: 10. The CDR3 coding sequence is TGCGCCAGCAGCCCCGGCTATGGGAGGGCCACGCAGTATTTT. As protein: CASSPGYGRATQYF.

CDR3 loop: CASRVGMGGYEQYF. CDR3 sequence (DNA): TGTGCCAGCAGGGTGGGGATGGGGGGCTACGAGCAGTACTTC. This chain connects TRBV7-9 to TRBJ2-7, with D possibly TRBD2 on 6 matching bases. The CDR3 is 14 amino acids. Germline CDR1 is SEHNR and CDR2 is FQNEAQ (reference sequence). Trimming shortened V by 6 bases and J by 3 bases, and 15 bases separated the two germline ends.

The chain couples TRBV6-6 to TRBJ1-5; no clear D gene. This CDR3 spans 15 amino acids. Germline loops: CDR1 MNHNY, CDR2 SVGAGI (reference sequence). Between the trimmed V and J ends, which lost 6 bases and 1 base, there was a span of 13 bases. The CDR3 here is CASRDAGGSNQPQHF. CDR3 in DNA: TGTGCCAGCAGGGACGCCGGCGGGAGCAATCAGCCCCAGCATTTT.

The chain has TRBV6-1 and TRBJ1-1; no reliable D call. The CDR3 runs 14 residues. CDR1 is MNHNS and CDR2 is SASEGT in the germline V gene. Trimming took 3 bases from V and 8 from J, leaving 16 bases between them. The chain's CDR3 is CASSEVRVGREAFF. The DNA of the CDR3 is TGTGCCAGCAGTGAGGTGCGGGTTGGGAGAGAAGCTTTCTTT.

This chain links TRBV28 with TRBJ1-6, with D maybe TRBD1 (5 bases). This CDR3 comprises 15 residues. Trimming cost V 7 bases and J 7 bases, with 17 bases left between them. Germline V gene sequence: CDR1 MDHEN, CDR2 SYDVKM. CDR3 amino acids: CASNPLLGGNSPLHF. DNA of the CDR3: TGTGCCAGCAACCCTCTTCTCGGGGGGAATTCACCCCTCCACTTT. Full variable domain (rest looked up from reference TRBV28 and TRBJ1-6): DVKVTQSSRYLVKRTGEKVFLECVQDMDHENMFWYRQDPGLGLRLIYFSYDVKMKEKGDIPEGYSVSREKKERFSLILESASTNQTSMYLCASNPLLGGNSPLHFGNGTRLTVT.

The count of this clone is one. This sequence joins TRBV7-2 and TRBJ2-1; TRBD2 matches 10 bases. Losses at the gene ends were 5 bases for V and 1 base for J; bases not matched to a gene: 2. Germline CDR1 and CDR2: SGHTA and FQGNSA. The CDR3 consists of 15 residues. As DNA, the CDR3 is TGTGCCAGCAGCATTAGCGGGGGGTCCTACAATGAGCAGTTCTTC. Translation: CASSISGGSYNEQFF.

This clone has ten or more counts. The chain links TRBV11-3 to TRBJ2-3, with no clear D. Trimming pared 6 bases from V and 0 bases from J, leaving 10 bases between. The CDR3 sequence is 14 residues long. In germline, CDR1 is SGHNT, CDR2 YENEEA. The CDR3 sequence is CASSPIASTDTQYF. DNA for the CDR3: TGTGCCAGCAGTCCCATAGCAAGCACAGATACGCAGTATTTT.

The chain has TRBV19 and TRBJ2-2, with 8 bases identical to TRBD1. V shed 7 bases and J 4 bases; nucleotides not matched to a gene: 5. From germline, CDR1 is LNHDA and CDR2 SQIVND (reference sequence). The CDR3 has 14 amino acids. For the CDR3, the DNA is TGTGCCAGTATGGACAGGGAGATCACCGGGGAGCTGTTTTTT. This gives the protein CASMDREITGELFF.